This TCR beta chain was profiled in a study of OX40 agonist ivuxolimab in advanced cancers. The study, taken as a whole, reports: The expanded peripheral T cells' antigen specificity was not determined. The average count of expanded clones was higher among CD8+ T cells than among CD4+.

The germline CDR1 and CDR2 sequences are MDHEN and SYDVKM. The CDR3 spans 13 residues. V was clipped by 7 bases and J by 0 bases, with 7 bases between them. Clones were sequenced by immunoSEQ multiplex PCR, and TCRdb holds only the in-frame ones, with some missing. Of more than 80,000 clones listed, 85% to 95% were seen once; the top ten hold roughly 0.26%. Details on this clone: The target antigen is unknown.

This receptor was identified in an adult with an advanced solid tumor such as melanoma, head and neck, liver or kidney cancer. The sample consisted of CD4+ or CD8+ T cells sorted from blood, taken in a trial of the OX40 agonist ivuxolimab. This rearrangement joins TRBV28 to TRBJ1-3; D gene ambiguous. CDR3 nucleotides: TGTGCCAGCAACCTTTACTCTGGAAACACCATATATTTT. Translating gives CASNLYSGNTIYF. The full variable domain, with the rest looked up from reference TRBV28 and TRBJ1-3, is DVKVTQSSRYLVKRTGEKVFLECVQDMDHENMFWYRQDPGLGLRLIYFSYDVKMKEKGDIPEGYSVSREKKERFSLILESASTNQTSMYLCASNLYSGNTIYFGEGSWLTVV.